Only one count was recorded for the clone carrying this T cell receptor beta chain. Germline V lookup: CDR1 MDHEN, CDR2 SYDVKM. V lost 5 bases, J lost 1 base, and 14 bases lay in between. This CDR3 has 15 residues. TCRdb keeps only in-frame clones here, not all; method: immunoSEQ multiplex PCR. The sample carries under 300,000 clones, 84% recorded once. These data are taken from a study of blood T cell repertoires in COVID-19. Sequencing input: peripheral blood. The receptor's source is a human donor with COVID-19, enrolled during active disease. The donor label of this sample is uncertain. The chain is built from TRBV28 and TRBJ1-1, with D uncertain. The CDR3 region has the DNA TGTGCCAGCAGTCCCCCTCCAGGAGGGAACACTGAAGCTTTCTTT. Amino acids: CASSPPPGGNTEAFF.